These 18 T cell receptor beta chains were sequenced from one sample in a study of T cells in Graves' hyperthyroidism and ophthalmopathy. TCR beta CDR3 regions were amplified from RNA transcripts. The HTBI primer set served for first-round RT-PCR of the TCR CDR3. A single record per CDR3 protein comes from TCRdb applying MiXCR to the multiplex PCR reads. The data show some 530,000 distinct CDR3 sequences, 20% to 25% seen once. Sequences were obtained from blood. These receptors originate from a woman in her 70s with Graves' ophthalmopathy.

Comments on this clonotype: The junction differs from germline at one of its ends, possibly a read error. This chain joins TRBV20-1 and TRBJ2-3; D is perhaps TRBD1 or TRBD2 (5 bases each). CDR1 is DFQATT, CDR2 SNEGSKA, per germline (reference sequence). The CDR3 is made up of 16 amino acids. Written as DNA, the CDR3 is TGCAGTGCAACACCCGACGGACGGGGTAGCACAGGTACGCAGTATTTT. This sequence encodes CSATPDGRGSTGTQYF.

This chain joins TRBV15 and TRBJ2-1, with a weak D call TRBD2 (6 bases). V lost 5 bases and J 0 bases, leaving 14 bases between the germline ends. CDR3 length equals 16 residues. Germline lookup yields CDR1 LNHNV and CDR2 YYDKDF (reference sequence). The CDR3 reads CATSGGLISSYNEQFF. The CDR3 coding sequence is TGTGCCACCAGCGGGGGACTTATTAGCTCCTACAATGAGCAGTTCTTC.

This clonotype was seen ten or more times. The rearrangement joins TRBV18 to TRBJ2-5, with a tentative D call TRBD2 (6 bases). Germline assignment: CDR1 KGHSH and CDR2 LQKENI. Trimming shortened V by 4 bases and J by 3 bases, and 21 bases separated the two germline ends. CDR3 length: 17 amino acids. CDR3 in amino acids: CASSLIGAGHPKETQYF. The CDR3 nucleotides read TGTGCCAGCTCACTCATTGGAGCGGGCCACCCGAAAGAGACCCAGTACTTC.

This clonotype came up many times. The genes are TRBV3-1 and TRBJ1-1; D not certain. Germline assignment: CDR1 LGHDT and CDR2 YNNKEL (reference sequence). The CDR3 consists of 14 residues. Trimming stripped 2 bases from V and 2 bases from J, with 9 bases between. CDR3 in DNA: TGTGCCAGCAGCCAATTCCCGGATAACACTGAAGCTTTCTTT. As protein: CASSQFPDNTEAFF.

This clonotype has a handful of counts. The chain uses TRBV14 and TRBJ2-1, with 10 bases lining up with TRBD2. This CDR3 region has 15 residues. CDR1 SGHDN and CDR2 FVKESK come from the germline V gene. With 2 bases clipped from V and 8 bases from J, the junction kept 6 bases outside the gene matches. In DNA, the CDR3 is TGTGCCAGCAGCCAATCCCTAGCGGGAGCCCATGAGCAGTTCTTC. Translated, it gives CASSQSLAGAHEQFF.

The rearrangement links TRBV5-1 to TRBJ2-1; 8 bases are a match to TRBD2. The CDR3 runs 13 residues. Germline trimming cut 5 bases from V and 6 bases from J; bases unmatched to any gene: 4. Germline CDR1 reads SGHRS; CDR2 reads YFSETQ. The CDR3 spells CASRGLVGNEQFF. The CDR3 DNA follows: TGCGCCAGCAGGGGACTAGTCGGCAATGAGCAGTTCTTC.

This clonotype was recorded a few times. V usage is TRBV6-2 or TRBV6-3 and J usage is TRBJ2-1, with TRBD1 matching over 9 bases. CDR1 and CDR2 from the germline V gene are MNHEY and SVGEGT. Trimming took 7 bases from V and 5 from J; bases not matched to a gene: 12. The CDR3 covers 16 residues. As DNA, the CDR3 is TGTGCCAGCACCGATCGCGGGACAGGGAGAAACAATGAGCAGTTCTTC. It encodes CASTDRGTGRNNEQFF.

On this clonotype: Sequence at one end of the junction differs from germline and may be a read error. This chain connects TRBV5-1 to TRBJ2-1, with D possibly TRBD2 on 5 matching bases. CDR1 and CDR2 (germline): SGHRS, YFSETQ. The CDR3 sequence is 16 residues long. In DNA, the CDR3 is TGTGCCAGCAGCCCCAGAGACTACAGCTCCTACAATGAGCAGTTCTTC. This codes for CASSPRDYSSYNEQFF.

This clonotype was detected only a few times. The chain links TRBV6-1 to TRBJ1-2; D unresolved. The CDR3 extends over 11 amino acids. Trimming removed 9 bases from V and 10 bases from J, with 15 bases in between. Germline CDR1 MNHNS, CDR2 SASEGT. In DNA form, the CDR3 reads TGTGCCAGTAAAGGTATTCTCGTCTACACCTTC. Its protein is CASKGILVYTF.

This sequence joins TRBV29-1 and TRBJ2-1; maybe TRBD1 (6 bases). The CDR3 length is 14 residues. The germline V gene encodes CDR1 SQVTM and CDR2 ANQGSEA. The ends were cut back, 7 bases at V and 2 bases at J, with 15 bases in the middle. Written as DNA, the CDR3 is TGCAGCGCACTAGACAGGTCTGCCTACAATGAGCAGTTCTTC. It encodes CSALDRSAYNEQFF.

This clonotype was detected a few times. The chain carries TRBV29-1 and TRBJ2-3; 7 nucleotides line up with TRBD1. CDR3 length: 13 residues. The J segment lost 3 bases and the V segment lost 6 bases, leaving 6 bases of the junction unmatched. Germline loops: CDR1 SQVTM, CDR2 ANQGSEA. The CDR3 nucleotides are TGCAGCGTGCACAGGGGTGGGACAGATACGCAGTATTTT. The encoded protein is CSVHRGGTDTQYF.

This clonotype was found a few times. The chain joins TRBV30 to TRBJ2-7; the D gene is possibly TRBD2 (5 bases). CDR3 size: 11 residues. V was pared by 4 bases and J by 5 bases, with 9 bases between. Germline CDR1 is GTSNPN and CDR2 is SVGIG (reference sequence). CDR3 protein: CAWTERNEQYF. The CDR3 DNA is TGTGCCTGGACAGAGCGGAACGAGCAGTACTTC.

The rearrangement links TRBV5-1 to TRBJ2-3; 14 bases match TRBD2. Germline CDR1 is SGHRS and CDR2 is YFSETQ. This CDR3 is 18 amino acids long. V lost 0 bases, J lost 5 bases, and 8 bases stayed unmatched. CDR3 nucleotide sequence: TGCGCCAGCAGCTTGGAGGGGGGACTAGCGGGAGCGAGAGATACGCAGTATTTT. Its translation is CASSLEGGLAGARDTQYF. Together with reference TRBV5-1 and TRBJ2-3, the CDR3 gives the full variable domain: KAGVTQTPRYLIKTRGQQVTLSCSPISGHRSVSWYQQTPGQGLQFLFEYFSETQRNKGNFPGRFSGRQFSNSRSEMNVSTLELGDSALYLCASSLEGGLAGARDTQYFGPGTRLTVL.

The chain has TRBV29-1 and TRBJ1-1; D not certain. The germline V gene has CDR1 SQVTM and CDR2 ANQGSEA. CDR3 length: 12 amino acids. Trimming cost V 2 bases and J 5 bases, with 9 bases left between them. CDR3 amino acids: CSVERRGTEAFF. In nucleotides, the CDR3 is TGCAGCGTTGAAAGGCGTGGGACTGAAGCTTTCTTT.

The V call is TRBV9, the J call TRBJ2-2, with 8 nucleotides matching TRBD2. Germline CDR1 is SGDLS and CDR2 is YYNGEE. The V and J ends lost 3 bases and 4 bases, in that order; junction bases with no gene match: 5. This CDR3 region has 15 residues. The CDR3 sequence: CASSGSGIRTGELFF. In DNA, the CDR3 is TGTGCCAGCAGCGGTAGCGGGATACGCACCGGGGAGCTGTTTTTT.

The rearrangement uses TRBV4-1 and TRBJ2-2; 9 bases are a match to TRBD2. The junction had 5 bases not matched to a gene; V was cut back by 0 bases and J by 6 bases. Germline V CDR1 and CDR2: MGHRA, YSYEKL. The CDR3 consists of 16 residues. The CDR3 sequence is CASSQESAGGAGELFF. CDR3 in DNA: TGCGCCAGCAGCCAAGAGTCAGCGGGAGGCGCCGGGGAGCTGTTTTTT.

V gene TRBV12-3 or TRBV12-4 combines with J gene TRBJ2-2; no reliable D call. With 4 bases removed from V and 4 bases from J, the gap between germline ends came to 13 bases. The CDR3 is made up of 15 amino acids. In DNA form, the CDR3 reads TGTGCCAGCAGTTCGGGTGGTTTAGTCACCGGGGAGCTGTTTTTT. Protein product: CASSSGGLVTGELFF.

This clonotype has more than one count but fewer than ten. The V and J genes are TRBV9 and TRBJ2-5; the D call may be TRBD1 or TRBD2 (5 bases each). Germline CDR1 reads SGDLS; CDR2 reads YYNGEE. Trimming cost V 4 bases and J 2 bases, with 15 bases left between them. The CDR3 consists of 15 residues. This CDR3 is CASSLGPGPQETQYF. DNA of the CDR3: TGTGCCAGCAGCCTCGGGCCGGGACCACAAGAGACCCAGTACTTC.